Below are 21 T cell receptor beta chains sequenced from a single sample in a study of tumor and adjacent non-tumor tissue in lung cancer. This sample's RNA came from whole unsorted tissue. The library came from three nested PCR rounds adapted from ARM-PCR protocols. TCRdb reanalysed the multiplex PCR reads using MiXCR and keeps one entry per CDR3 protein. The table records approximately 140,000 distinct CDR3 sequences, 60% to 70% of them present only once. The sequenced sample was lung tumor tissue. These receptors were obtained from a man aged 55-75 years with small cell lung cancer.

Comments on this clonotype: This may arise from a read error, as a much more abundant clone is one base away. CDR3 coding DNA: TGTGCCAGCAACCCGGTAGGGATCGGCTATGGCTACGCCTTC. It yields the protein CASNPVGIGYGYAF. This rearrangement joins TRBV12-3 or TRBV12-4 to TRBJ1-2; D is undetermined. The length of the CDR3 is 14 residues.

This clonotype showed up just a few times. The rearrangement uses TRBV6-6 and TRBJ2-2, with 12 bases aligning to TRBD2. With V trimmed by 10 bases and J by 9 bases, 15 bases remained unmatched. Looked up from germline, CDR1 is MNHNY and CDR2 is SVGAGI (reference sequence). The CDR3 has 16 residues. In DNA form, the CDR3 reads TGTGCCACCTCCATCGCACTAGCGGGAGGAACCTGGGAGCTGTTTTTT. Protein sequence: CATSIALAGGTWELFF.

This clonotype is a singleton in its sample. V is TRBV28 and J is TRBJ2-5; tentative D call: TRBD2 (5 bases). Trimming pared 5 bases from V and 3 bases from J, leaving 13 bases between. The length of the CDR3 is 14 residues. CDR1 MDHEN and CDR2 SYDVKM come from the germline V gene. The DNA for the CDR3 is TGTGCCAGCAGTGGTTCAGGAGGCAAAGAGACCCAGTACTTC. Translation: CASSGSGGKETQYF.

V and J are TRBV28 and TRBJ2-1; TRBD1 matches 9 bases. Trimming took 5 bases from V and 0 from J; bases not matched to a gene: 20. In germline, CDR1 is MDHEN, CDR2 SYDVKM. The CDR3 runs to 21 residues. CDR3 DNA: TGTGCCAGCAGTCGTCCTCGACCGGGACAGGGTCATTCTTCCTCCTACAATGAGCAGTTCTTC. Its translation is CASSRPRPGQGHSSSYNEQFF. The full variable domain, its missing parts supplied by reference TRBV28 and TRBJ2-1, is DVKVTQSSRYLVKRTGEKVFLECVQDMDHENMFWYRQDPGLGLRLIYFSYDVKMKEKGDIPEGYSVSREKKERFSLILESASTNQTSMYLCASSRPRPGQGHSSSYNEQFFGPGTRLTVL.

In this sample, this clonotype turned up once. This likely comes from a read error, as the CDR3 has no conserved phenylalanine or tryptophan at its end. J is TRBJ1-1 and V is TRBV20-1; D is unclear. V was shortened by 0 bases and J by 4 bases, with 18 bases between the two germline ends. The CDR3 runs 16 residues. Germline values: CDR1 DFQATT, CDR2 SNEGSKA (reference sequence). CDR3 coding DNA: TGCAGTGCTAGAGACCCCTCGGGGAGACCGATCACTGAAGCTTTCTTA. This sequence encodes CSARDPSGRPITEAFL.

Of note for this clonotype: A much bigger clone sits one base away, suggesting this may be a read error. The V call is TRBV4-1, the J call TRBJ1-1; the D is unclear. Trimming took off 4 bases at V and 10 bases at J, with 13 bases between the two ends. This CDR3 contains 12 residues. The V gene's germline CDR1 is MGHRA and CDR2 YSYEKL. The CDR3 DNA follows: TGCGCCAGCAGCCGAGATCTGGAGAGAGCTTTCTTT. Encoded protein: CASSRDLERAFF.

For this clonotype: Compared with germline, one end of the junction differs, possibly owing to a read error. The genes are TRBV20-1 and TRBJ1-2; D not resolved. The CDR3 totals 12 residues. Germline V gene lookup returns CDR1 DFQATT and CDR2 SNEGSKA (reference sequence). In nucleotides, the CDR3 is TGCAGTGCTAGAGCCCCTAACCATGGCCACACCTTC. Residues: CSARAPNHGHTF.

In regard to this clonotype: The junction departs from germline at one end; a sequencing error may be responsible. This rearrangement joins TRBV6-5 to TRBJ1-1; no firm D call. The length of the CDR3 is 14 residues. CDR1 and CDR2 from the germline V gene are MNHEY and SVGAGI. Here the CDR3 reads CASSSWVPRTEALF. CDR3 nucleotides: TGCGCCAGCAGCTCATGGGTCCCGAGGACTGAAGCTTTATTT.

The V gene is TRBV20-1, the J gene TRBJ1-6; 7 positions agree with TRBD1. CDR1 DFQATT and CDR2 SNEGSKA come from the germline V gene (reference sequence). The CDR3 spans 13 residues. With V trimmed by 4 bases and J by 10 bases, 7 bases remained unmatched. DNA for the CDR3: TGCAGTGCTAACCTCGACAGGGTGTCACCCCTCCACTTT. This codes for CSANLDRVSPLHF.

This clonotype was picked up many times. The chain employs TRBV20-1 and TRBJ1-6; D not resolved. Trimming pared 0 bases from V and 7 bases from J, leaving 10 bases between. The CDR3 extends over 14 amino acids. Germline lookup yields CDR1 DFQATT and CDR2 SNEGSKA (reference sequence). The CDR3: CSARDGPQNSPLHF. The CDR3 nucleotides read TGCAGTGCTAGAGACGGACCCCAGAATTCACCCCTCCACTTT.

The genes are TRBV6-1 and TRBJ2-2; 10 nucleotides agree with TRBD2. CDR3 length: 20 amino acids. J gave up 2 bases and V 6 bases, and 18 bases lay outside the gene matches. Looked up from germline, CDR1 is MNHNS and CDR2 is SASEGT. The CDR3 bases are TGTGCCAGCAGCAGAAACCACCGCCCGGGACTAGCGCGTAACACCGGGGAGCTGTTTTTT. Encoded protein: CASSRNHRPGLARNTGELFF.

On this clonotype: One junction end disagrees with the germline gene, perhaps due to a read error. CDR3 amino acids: CASSLSRLNSEAFF. CDR3 nucleotides: TGTGCCAGCAGCTTATCCAGATTGAACTCTGAAGCTTTCTTT. V gene TRBV7-8 combines with J gene TRBJ1-1; D remains ambiguous. The CDR3 is 14 residues long. Germline lookup yields CDR1 SGHVS and CDR2 FQNEAQ.

Note on this clonotype: A much larger clone sits a single nucleotide away, making a read error possible. V gene TRBV4-2 combines with J gene TRBJ1-2; D perhaps matches TRBD1 (6 bases). Germline V gene lookup returns CDR1 LGHNA and CDR2 YNFKEQ. The CDR3 contains 15 residues. CDR3 bases: TGTGCCAGCAGCCCCCGGGACACATCTAACCATGGCTACACCTTC. Translated: CASSPRDTSNHGYTF.

As to this clonotype: A junction end diverges from the germline sequence, so it may reflect a read error. This chain links TRBV6-2 or TRBV6-3 with TRBJ1-1; unclear D gene. CDR1 MNHEY and CDR2 SVGEGT come from the germline V gene. The CDR3 covers 11 residues. CDR3 bases: TGTGCGAGCAGTTACTTAGCCGGGGCTTTCTTT. It encodes CASSYLAGAFF.

Many counts were recorded for this clonotype. V is TRBV29-1 and J is TRBJ2-5; TRBD2 is a possible D gene (6 bases). The CDR3 totals 12 residues. Between the trimmed V and J ends, which lost 2 bases and 7 bases, there was a span of 11 bases. Germline V gene data show CDR1 as SQVTM and CDR2 as ANQGSEA. The CDR3 region is CSVESREGTQYF. The CDR3 nucleotides read TGCAGCGTTGAATCGCGGGAAGGGACCCAGTACTTC. The full variable domain, completed using reference TRBV29-1 and TRBJ2-5, is SAVISQKPSRDICQRGTSLTIQCQVDSQVTMMFWYRQQPGQSLTLIATANQGSEATYESGFVIDKFPISRPNLTFSTLTVSNMSPEDSSIYLCSVESREGTQYFGPGTRLLVL.

A word on this clonotype: One end of the junction is discordant with germline, which a read error may explain. The genes are TRBV20-1 and TRBJ2-2; unclear D gene. Germline-derived CDR1 and CDR2 are DFQATT and SNEGSKA (reference sequence). The CDR3 length is 14 residues. The CDR3 spells CSARSVRTTEELCF. Here the CDR3 DNA reads TGCAGTGCTAGAAGCGTCCGAACCACCGAGGAGCTGTGTTTT.

The chain employs TRBV20-1 and TRBJ2-7; D perhaps matches TRBD2 (6 bases). The CDR3 contains 12 residues. CDR1 is DFQATT and CDR2 is SNEGSKA in the germline V gene (reference sequence). The CDR3 sequence is CSTTTSSYDQYV. CDR3 nucleotides: TGCAGTACTACTACTAGCTCCTACGACCAGTACGTC.

This chain joins TRBV7-9 and TRBJ2-7; 10 positions match TRBD1. V dropped 9 bases and J dropped 4; count of bases not matched to a gene: 9. The CDR3 is 14 residues long. Germline lookup yields CDR1 SEHNR and CDR2 FQNEAQ (reference sequence). For the CDR3, the DNA is TGTGCCAGTAGCCCCCGGGACAGGGGTTACGAGCAGTACTTC. This codes for CASSPRDRGYEQYF. The entire variable domain, with the rest obtained from reference TRBV7-9 and TRBJ2-7, is as follows: DTGVSQNPRHKITKRGQNVTFRCDPISEHNRLYWYRQTLGQGPEFLTYFQNEAQLEKSRLLSDRFSAERPKGSFSTLEIQRTEQGDSAMYLCASSPRDRGYEQYFGPGTRLTVT.

This sequence joins TRBV7-2 and TRBJ2-5; D might be TRBD1 or TRBD2, each matching 5 bases. Trimming removed 4 bases at V and 4 bases at J, with 10 bases between. Germline values: CDR1 SGHTA, CDR2 FQGNSA. CDR3 length: 13 residues. The CDR3 protein is CASSSSGGETQYF. The CDR3 nucleotides read TGTGCCAGCAGCTCTAGTGGGGGAGAGACCCAGTACTTC.

The chain links TRBV20-1 to TRBJ2-1; TRBD1 matches at 8 bases. Looked up from germline, CDR1 is DFQATT and CDR2 is SNEGSKA (reference sequence). Losses at the gene ends were 1 base for V and 10 bases for J; bases not matched to a gene: 9. The CDR3 covers 14 residues. Here the CDR3 reads CSARASDREWEQFF. The CDR3 bases are TGCAGTGCTAGAGCGTCGGACAGGGAGTGGGAGCAGTTCTTC.

To note about this clonotype: A read error is possible here, since a much larger clone lies one base away. In nucleotides, the CDR3 is TGTGCCATCAGTGACGTCAGTCAGGGGAAACGTGGCTACACCTTC. Amino acids: CAISDVSQGKRGYTF. The chain carries TRBV6-1 and TRBJ1-2, with D possibly being TRBD1 (6 bases). Germline loops: CDR1 MNHNS, CDR2 SASEGT. CDR3 length: 15 residues.